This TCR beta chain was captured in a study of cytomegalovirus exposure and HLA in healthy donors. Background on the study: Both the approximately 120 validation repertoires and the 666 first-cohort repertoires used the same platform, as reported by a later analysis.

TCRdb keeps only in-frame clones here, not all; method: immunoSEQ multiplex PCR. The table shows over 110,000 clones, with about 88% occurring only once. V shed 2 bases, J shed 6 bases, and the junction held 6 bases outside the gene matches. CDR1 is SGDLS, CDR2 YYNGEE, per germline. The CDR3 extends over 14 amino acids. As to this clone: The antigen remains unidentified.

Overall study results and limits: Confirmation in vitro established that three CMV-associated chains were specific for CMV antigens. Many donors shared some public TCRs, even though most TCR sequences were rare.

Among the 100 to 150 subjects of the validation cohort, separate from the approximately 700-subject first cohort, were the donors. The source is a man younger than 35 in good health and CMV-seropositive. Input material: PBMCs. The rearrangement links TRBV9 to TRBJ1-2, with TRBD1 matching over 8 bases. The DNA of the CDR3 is TGTGCCAGCAGCGTCTCCGGGACAGGAGATGGCTACACCTTC. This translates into CASSVSGTGDGYTF.